A single T cell receptor (beta chain) is shown here with its context. Its antigen is not known. The data originate from a study of cytomegalovirus exposure and HLA in healthy donors. Study as a whole: T cells numbering some 170 million yielded 90 million to 140 million unique TCR beta sequences in an earlier analysis. Study-wide results and limits: Earlier analysis found most TCR beta V segments productive about 87% or about 30% of the time.

Germline assignment: CDR1 MNHEY and CDR2 SMNVEV (reference sequence). This CDR3 region has 13 residues. The V end was cut by 8 bases, the J end by 8 bases, with 15 bases between. The PCR used 60 Vbeta and 13 Jbeta primers. TCRdb keeps only in-frame clones here, not all; method: immunoSEQ multiplex PCR. The sample has 85,000 to 100,000 clones, under 80% seen once. This sequence originates from a man aged 50-59 years in good health and CMV-seropositive. V usage is TRBV27 and J usage is TRBJ1-4; no definite D call. The sample was PBMCs. CDR3 in DNA: TGTGCCAGCTCGAAGCTTGTGAGGGAAAAACTGTTTTTT. Amino acids: CASSKLVREKLFF.